This T cell receptor beta chain stems from a study of blood T cells in healthy people across ages. Notes on the study in general: Naive T cell percentage showed a strong correlation with TCR beta diversity. Estimated diversity across one million T cells was deemed an underestimate.

V shed 7 bases and J 4 bases; nucleotides not matched to a gene: 10. The CDR3 sequence is 15 residues long. The sample providers were healthy Caucasian people from Russia, aged about 6 to 90. Together with a sample-barcoded 5' primer, a J-beta primer mix was included in a second PCR lasting about 6 to 12 cycles. Each CDR3 protein gets one entry after TCRdb re-called the 5' RACE reads with MiXCR. The sample includes hundreds of thousands of distinct CDR3 sequences, 22% of them seen just once. This clonotype came up a few times. What it binds is unknown. The TCR was taken from a man between 65 and 85 years old in good health. V gene TRBV12-3 or TRBV12-4 combines with J gene TRBJ2-5, with TRBD2 identical over 9 bases. The sample taken for sequencing was blood. The CDR3 region is CASTAGLAVLETQYF. The CDR3 nucleotides read TGTGCCAGCACCGCGGGACTAGCTGTCCTAGAGACCCAGTACTTC.